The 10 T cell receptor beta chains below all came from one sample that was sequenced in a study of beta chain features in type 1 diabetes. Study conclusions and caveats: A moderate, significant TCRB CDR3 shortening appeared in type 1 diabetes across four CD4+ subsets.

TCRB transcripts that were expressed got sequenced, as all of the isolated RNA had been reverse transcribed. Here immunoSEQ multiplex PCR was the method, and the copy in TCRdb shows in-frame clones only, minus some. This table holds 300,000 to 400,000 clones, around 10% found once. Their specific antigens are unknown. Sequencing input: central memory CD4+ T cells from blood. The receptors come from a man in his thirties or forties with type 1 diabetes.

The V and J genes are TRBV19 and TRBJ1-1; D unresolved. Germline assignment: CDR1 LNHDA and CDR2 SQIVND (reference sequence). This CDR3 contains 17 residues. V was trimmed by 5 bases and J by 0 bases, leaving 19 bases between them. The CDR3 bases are TGTGCCAGTAGTCCGTTTTCGGCAGAACCCATGAACACTGAAGCTTTCTTT. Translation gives CASSPFSAEPMNTEAFF.

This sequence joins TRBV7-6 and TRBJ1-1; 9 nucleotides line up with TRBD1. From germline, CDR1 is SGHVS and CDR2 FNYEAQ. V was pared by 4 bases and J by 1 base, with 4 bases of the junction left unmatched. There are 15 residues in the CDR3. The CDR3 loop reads CASSSIQGANTEAFF. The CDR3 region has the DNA TGTGCCAGCAGCTCGATACAGGGGGCGAACACTGAAGCTTTCTTT.

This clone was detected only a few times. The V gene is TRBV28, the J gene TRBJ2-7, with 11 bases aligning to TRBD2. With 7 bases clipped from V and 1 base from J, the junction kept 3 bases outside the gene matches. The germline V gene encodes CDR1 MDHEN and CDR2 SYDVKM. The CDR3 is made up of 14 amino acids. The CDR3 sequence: CASIGTSGSYEQYF. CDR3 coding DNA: TGTGCCAGCATCGGGACTAGCGGTTCCTACGAGCAGTACTTC. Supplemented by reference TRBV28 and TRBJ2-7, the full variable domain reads DVKVTQSSRYLVKRTGEKVFLECVQDMDHENMFWYRQDPGLGLRLIYFSYDVKMKEKGDIPEGYSVSREKKERFSLILESASTNQTSMYLCASIGTSGSYEQYFGPGTRLTVT.

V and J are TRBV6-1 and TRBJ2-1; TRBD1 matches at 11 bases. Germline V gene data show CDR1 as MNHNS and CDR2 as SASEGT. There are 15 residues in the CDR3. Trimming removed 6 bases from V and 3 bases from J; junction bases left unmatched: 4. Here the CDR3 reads CASRAGQGVYNEQFF. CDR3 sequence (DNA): TGTGCCAGCAGGGCGGGACAGGGGGTCTACAATGAGCAGTTCTTC.

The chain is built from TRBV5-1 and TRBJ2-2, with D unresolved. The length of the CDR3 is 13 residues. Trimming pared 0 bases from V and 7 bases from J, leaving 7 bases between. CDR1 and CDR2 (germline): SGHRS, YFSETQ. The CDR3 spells CASSLEAIGELFF. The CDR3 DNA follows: TGCGCCAGCAGCTTGGAAGCCATCGGGGAGCTGTTTTTT.

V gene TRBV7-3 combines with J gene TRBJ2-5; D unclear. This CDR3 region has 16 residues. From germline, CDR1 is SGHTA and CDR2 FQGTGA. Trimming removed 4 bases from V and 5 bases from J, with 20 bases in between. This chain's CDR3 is CASSYPQTGLGETQYF. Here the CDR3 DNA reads TGTGCCAGCAGCTACCCGCAGACCGGGCTGGGTGAGACCCAGTACTTC.

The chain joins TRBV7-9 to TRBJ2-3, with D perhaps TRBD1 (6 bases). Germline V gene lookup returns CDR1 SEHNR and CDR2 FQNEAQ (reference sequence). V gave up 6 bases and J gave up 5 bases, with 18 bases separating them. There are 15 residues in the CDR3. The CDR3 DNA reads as TGTGCCAGCAGTCCCACAGGGCCCTTGGGAGATACGCAGTATTTT. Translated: CASSPTGPLGDTQYF.

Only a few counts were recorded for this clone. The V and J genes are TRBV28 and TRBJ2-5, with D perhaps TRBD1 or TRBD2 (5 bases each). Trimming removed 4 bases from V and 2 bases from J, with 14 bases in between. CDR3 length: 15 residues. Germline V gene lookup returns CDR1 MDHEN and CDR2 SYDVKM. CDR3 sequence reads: CASSSSGTGQETQYF. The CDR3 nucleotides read TGTGCCAGCAGTTCCTCCGGGACGGGACAAGAGACCCAGTACTTC.

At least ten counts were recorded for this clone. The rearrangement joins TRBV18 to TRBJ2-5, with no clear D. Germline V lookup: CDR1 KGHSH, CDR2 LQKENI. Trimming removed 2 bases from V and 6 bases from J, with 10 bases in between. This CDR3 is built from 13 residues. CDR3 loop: CASSPNGRQTQYF. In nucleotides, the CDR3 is TGTGCCAGCTCACCAAATGGACGGCAGACCCAGTACTTC.

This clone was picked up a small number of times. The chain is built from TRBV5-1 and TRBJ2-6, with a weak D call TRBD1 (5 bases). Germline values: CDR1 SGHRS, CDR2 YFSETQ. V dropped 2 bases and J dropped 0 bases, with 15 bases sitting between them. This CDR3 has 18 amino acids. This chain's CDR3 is CASSFTTDSRSGANVLTF. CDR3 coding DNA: TGCGCCAGCAGCTTCACGACAGACTCTCGCTCTGGGGCCAACGTCCTGACTTTC.